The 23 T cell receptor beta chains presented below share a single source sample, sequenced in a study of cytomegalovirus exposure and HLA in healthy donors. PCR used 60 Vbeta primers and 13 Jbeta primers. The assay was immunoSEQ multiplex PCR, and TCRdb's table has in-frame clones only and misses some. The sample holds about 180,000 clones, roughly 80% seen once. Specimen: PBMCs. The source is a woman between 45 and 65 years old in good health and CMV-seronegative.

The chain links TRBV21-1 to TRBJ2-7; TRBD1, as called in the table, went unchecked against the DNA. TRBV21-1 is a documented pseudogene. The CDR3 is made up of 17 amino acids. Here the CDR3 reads CASSKEVRNRDSYEQYF. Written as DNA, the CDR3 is TGTGCCAGCAGCAAAGAAGTCAGGAACAGGGACTCCTACGAGCAGTACTTC.

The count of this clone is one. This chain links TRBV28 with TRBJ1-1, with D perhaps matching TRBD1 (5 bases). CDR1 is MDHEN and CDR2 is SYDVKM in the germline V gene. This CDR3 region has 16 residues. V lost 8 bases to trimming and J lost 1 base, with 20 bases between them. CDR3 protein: CASVPLWGAGNTEAFF. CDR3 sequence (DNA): TGTGCCAGCGTTCCGCTTTGGGGCGCTGGGAACACTGAAGCTTTCTTT.

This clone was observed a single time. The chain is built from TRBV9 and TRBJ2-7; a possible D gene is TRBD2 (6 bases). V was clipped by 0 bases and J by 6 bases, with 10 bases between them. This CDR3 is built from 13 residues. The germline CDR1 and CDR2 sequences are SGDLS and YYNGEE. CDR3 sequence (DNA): TGTGCCAGCAGCGTAGTGGAGGGTCCCGAGCAGTACTTC. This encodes CASSVVEGPEQYF. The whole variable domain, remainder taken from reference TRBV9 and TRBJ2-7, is DSGVTQTPKHLITATGQRVTLRCSPRSGDLSVYWYQQSLDQGLQFLIQYYNGEERAKGNILERFSAQQFPDLHSELNLSSLELGDSALYFCASSVVEGPEQYFGPGTRLTVT.

The CDR3 sequence: CASCTGANYGYTF. In DNA form, the CDR3 reads TGTGCCAGCTGTACAGGGGCTAACTATGGCTACACCTTC. The chain combines TRBV11-2 with TRBJ1-2; 7 bases agree with TRBD1. The CDR3 has 13 residues. With V trimmed by 8 bases and J by 0 bases, 3 bases remained unmatched. Germline CDR1 SGHAT, CDR2 FQNNGV.

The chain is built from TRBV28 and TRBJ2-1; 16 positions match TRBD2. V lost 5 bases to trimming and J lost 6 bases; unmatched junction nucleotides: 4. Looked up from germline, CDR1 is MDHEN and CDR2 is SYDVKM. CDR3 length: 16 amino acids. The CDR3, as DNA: TGTGCCAGCAGTCCGGGACTAGCGGGGGGGCGCAATGAGCAGTTCTTC. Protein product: CASSPGLAGGRNEQFF.

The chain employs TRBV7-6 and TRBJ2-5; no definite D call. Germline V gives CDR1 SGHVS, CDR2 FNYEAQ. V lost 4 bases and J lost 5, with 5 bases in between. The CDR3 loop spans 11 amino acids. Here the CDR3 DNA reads TGTGCCAGCAGCTCATTTGAGACCCAGTACTTC. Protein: CASSSFETQYF. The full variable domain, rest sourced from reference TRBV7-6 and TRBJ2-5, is GAGVSQSPRYKVTKRGQDVALRCDPISGHVSLYWYRQALGQGPEFLTYFNYEAQQDKSGLPNDRFSAERPEGSISTLTIQRTEQRDSAMYRCASSSFETQYFGPGTRLLVL.

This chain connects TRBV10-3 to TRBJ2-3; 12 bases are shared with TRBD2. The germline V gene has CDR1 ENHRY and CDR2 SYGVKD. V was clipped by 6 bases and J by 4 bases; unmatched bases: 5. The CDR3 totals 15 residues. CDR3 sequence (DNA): TGTGCCATCAGGGCTAGCGGGGGGGCAGCAGATACGCAGTATTTT. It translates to CAIRASGGAADTQYF.

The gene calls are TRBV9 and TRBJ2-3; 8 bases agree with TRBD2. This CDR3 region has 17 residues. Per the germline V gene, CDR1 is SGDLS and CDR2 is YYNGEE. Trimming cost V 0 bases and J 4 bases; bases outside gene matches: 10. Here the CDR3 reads CASSVGRGTRRSDTQYF. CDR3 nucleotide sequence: TGTGCCAGCAGCGTAGGGAGAGGGACTAGGAGGTCAGATACGCAGTATTTT.

The CDR3 loop reads CASSVRVGISYNEQFF. DNA of the CDR3: TGTGCCAGCAGCGTACGGGTTGGCATTAGCTACAATGAGCAGTTCTTC. This chain joins TRBV9 and TRBJ2-1; D gene uncertain. Trimming shortened V by 1 base and J by 3 bases, and 14 bases separated the two germline ends. CDR3 size: 16 residues. Germline CDR1 and CDR2: SGDLS and YYNGEE.

CDR3 nucleotide sequence: TGTGCCAGCAGCGGAAGACAGGAGAGGGGTTACGAGCAGTACTTC. Its translation: CASSGRQERGYEQYF. The chain is built from TRBV7-2 and TRBJ2-7; TRBD1 is a possible D gene (6 bases). This CDR3 comprises 15 residues. V gave up 5 bases and J gave up 4 bases, with 18 bases separating them. CDR1 is SGHTA, CDR2 FQGNSA, per germline.

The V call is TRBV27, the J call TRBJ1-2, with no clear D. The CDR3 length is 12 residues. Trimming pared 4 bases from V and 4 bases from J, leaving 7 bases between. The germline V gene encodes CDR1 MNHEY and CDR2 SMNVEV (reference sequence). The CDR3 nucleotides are TGTGCCAGCAGTTCGCGAGGCTATGGCTACACCTTC. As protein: CASSSRGYGYTF.

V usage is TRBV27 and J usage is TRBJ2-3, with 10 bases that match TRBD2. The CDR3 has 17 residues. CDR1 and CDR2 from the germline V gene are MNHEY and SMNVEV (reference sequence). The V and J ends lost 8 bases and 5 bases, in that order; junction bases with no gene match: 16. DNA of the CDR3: TGTGCCAGCCGATTACTCTACAGCGGGGGGGCCGTAGATACGCAGTATTTT. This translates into CASRLLYSGGAVDTQYF.

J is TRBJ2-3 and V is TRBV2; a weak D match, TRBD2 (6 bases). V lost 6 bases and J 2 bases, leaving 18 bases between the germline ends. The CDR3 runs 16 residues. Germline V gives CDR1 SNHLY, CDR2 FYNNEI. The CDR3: CASSREPGLPTDTQYF. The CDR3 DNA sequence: TGTGCCAGCAGCCGAGAGCCGGGACTTCCCACAGATACGCAGTATTTT.

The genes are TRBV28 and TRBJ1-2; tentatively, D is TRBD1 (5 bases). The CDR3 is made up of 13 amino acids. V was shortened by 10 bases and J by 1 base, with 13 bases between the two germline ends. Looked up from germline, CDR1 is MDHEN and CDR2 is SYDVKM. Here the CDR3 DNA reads TGTGCCACCAAATTGGGACTTAACTATGGCTACACCTTC. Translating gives CATKLGLNYGYTF.

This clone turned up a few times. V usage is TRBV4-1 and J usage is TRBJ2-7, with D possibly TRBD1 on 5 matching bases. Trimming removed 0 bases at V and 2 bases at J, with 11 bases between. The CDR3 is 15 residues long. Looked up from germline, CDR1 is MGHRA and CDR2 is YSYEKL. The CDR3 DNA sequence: TGCGCCAGCAGCCAAGACGACAGTGGAGCCTACGAGCAGTACTTC. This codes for CASSQDDSGAYEQYF.

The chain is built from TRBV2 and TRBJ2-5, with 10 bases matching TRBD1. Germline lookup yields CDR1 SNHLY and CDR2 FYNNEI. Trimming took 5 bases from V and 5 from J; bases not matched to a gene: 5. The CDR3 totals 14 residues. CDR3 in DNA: TGTGCCAGCAGTAGACAGGGGGCACGGGAGACCCAGTACTTC. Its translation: CASSRQGARETQYF.

In nucleotides, the CDR3 is TGTGCCAGCAAACTACAGGGGGCTAGCTCCTACAATGAGCAGTTCTTC. Its protein is CASKLQGASSYNEQFF. This chain joins TRBV28 and TRBJ2-1; 9 bases agree with TRBD1. With V trimmed by 7 bases and J by 0 bases, 7 bases remained unmatched. Germline values: CDR1 MDHEN, CDR2 SYDVKM. This CDR3 region has 16 residues.

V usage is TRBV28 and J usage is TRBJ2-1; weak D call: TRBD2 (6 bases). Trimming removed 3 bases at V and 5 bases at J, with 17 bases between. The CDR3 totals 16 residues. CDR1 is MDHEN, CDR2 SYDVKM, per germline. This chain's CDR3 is CASSFWSSGYHNEQFF. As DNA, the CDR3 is TGTGCCAGCAGTTTTTGGTCCAGCGGGTATCACAATGAGCAGTTCTTC.

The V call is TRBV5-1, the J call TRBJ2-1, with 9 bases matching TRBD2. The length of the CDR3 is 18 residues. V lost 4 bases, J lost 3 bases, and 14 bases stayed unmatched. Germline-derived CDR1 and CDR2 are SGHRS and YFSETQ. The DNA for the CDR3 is TGCGCCAGCAGCATTGCTCGGCGGGAGGGACGGAACTACAATGAGCAGTTCTTC. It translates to CASSIARREGRNYNEQFF.

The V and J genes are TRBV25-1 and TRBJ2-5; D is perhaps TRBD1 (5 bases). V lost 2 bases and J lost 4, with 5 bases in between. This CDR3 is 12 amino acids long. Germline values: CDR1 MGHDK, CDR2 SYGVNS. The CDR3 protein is CASSEGAETQYF. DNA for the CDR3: TGTGCCAGCAGTGAAGGGGCAGAGACCCAGTACTTC.

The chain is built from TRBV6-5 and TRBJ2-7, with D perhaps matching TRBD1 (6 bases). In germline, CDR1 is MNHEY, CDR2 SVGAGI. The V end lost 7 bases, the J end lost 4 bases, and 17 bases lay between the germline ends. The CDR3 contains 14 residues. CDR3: CASTGQSTMYEQYF. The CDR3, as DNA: TGTGCCAGCACGGGACAATCGACCATGTACGAGCAGTACTTC.

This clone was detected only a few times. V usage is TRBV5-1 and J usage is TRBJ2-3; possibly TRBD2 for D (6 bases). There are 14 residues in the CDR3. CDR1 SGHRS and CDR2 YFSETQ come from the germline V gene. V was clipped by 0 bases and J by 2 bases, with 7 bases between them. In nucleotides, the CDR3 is TGCGCCAGCAGCTTGGGCGGGATCACAGATACGCAGTATTTT. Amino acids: CASSLGGITDTQYF.

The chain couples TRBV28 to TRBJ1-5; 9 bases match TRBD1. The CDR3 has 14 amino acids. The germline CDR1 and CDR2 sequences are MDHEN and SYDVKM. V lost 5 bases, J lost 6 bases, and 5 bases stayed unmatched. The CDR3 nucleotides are TGTGCCAGCAGTACACAGGGGGCGGGTCAGCCCCAGCATTTT. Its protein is CASSTQGAGQPQHF.